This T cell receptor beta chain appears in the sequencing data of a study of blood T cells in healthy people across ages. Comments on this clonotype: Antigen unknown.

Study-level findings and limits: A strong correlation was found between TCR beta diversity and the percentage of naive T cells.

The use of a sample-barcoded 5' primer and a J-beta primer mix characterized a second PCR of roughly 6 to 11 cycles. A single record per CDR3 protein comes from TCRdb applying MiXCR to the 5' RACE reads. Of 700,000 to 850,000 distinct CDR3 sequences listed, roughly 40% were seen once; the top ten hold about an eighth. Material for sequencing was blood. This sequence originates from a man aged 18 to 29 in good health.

The CDR3 loop reads CASSYHRGREYNEQYF. CDR3 DNA sequence: TGTGCCAGCAGTTACCACAGGGGGCGAGAGTACAATGAGCAGTACTTC. The chain employs TRBV6-2 or TRBV6-3 and TRBJ2-7, with TRBD1 matching over 9 bases. CDR1 MNHEY and CDR2 SVGEGT come from the germline V gene. V trimming: 2 bases; J trimming: 7 bases; junction bases outside the gene matches: 12. The CDR3 consists of 16 residues.